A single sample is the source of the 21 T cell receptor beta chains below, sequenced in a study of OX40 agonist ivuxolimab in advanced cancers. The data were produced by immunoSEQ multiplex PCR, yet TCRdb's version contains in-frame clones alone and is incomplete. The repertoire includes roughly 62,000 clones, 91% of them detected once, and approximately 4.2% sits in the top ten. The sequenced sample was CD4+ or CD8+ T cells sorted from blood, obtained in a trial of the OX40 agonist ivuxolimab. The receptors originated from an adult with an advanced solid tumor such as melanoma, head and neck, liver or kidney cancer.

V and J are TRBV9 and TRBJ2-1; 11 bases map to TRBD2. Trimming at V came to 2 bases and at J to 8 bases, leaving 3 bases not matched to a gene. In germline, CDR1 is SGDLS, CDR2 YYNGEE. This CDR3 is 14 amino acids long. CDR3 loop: CASSVVGLADEQFF. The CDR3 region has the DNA TGTGCCAGCAGCGTGGTGGGACTAGCGGATGAGCAGTTCTTC.

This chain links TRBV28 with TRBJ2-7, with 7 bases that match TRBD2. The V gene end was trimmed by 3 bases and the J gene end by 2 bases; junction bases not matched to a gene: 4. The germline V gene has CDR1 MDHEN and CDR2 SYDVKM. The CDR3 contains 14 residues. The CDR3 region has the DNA TGTGCCAGCAGTTTCTTTGCGGGAGCCTACGAGCAGTACTTC. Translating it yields CASSFFAGAYEQYF. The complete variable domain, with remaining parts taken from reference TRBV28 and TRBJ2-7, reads DVKVTQSSRYLVKRTGEKVFLECVQDMDHENMFWYRQDPGLGLRLIYFSYDVKMKEKGDIPEGYSVSREKKERFSLILESASTNQTSMYLCASSFFAGAYEQYFGPGTRLTVT.

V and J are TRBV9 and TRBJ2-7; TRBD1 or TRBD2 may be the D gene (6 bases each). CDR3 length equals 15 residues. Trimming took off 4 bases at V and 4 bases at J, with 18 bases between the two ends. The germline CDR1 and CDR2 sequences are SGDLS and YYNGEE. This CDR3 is CASSFRPGGGYEQYF. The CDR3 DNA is TGTGCCAGCAGCTTCCGCCCTGGAGGGGGATACGAGCAGTACTTC.

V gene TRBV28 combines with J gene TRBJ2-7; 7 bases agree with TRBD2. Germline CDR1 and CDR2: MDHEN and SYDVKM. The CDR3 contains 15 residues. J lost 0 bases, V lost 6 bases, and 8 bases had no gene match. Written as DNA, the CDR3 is TGTGCCAGCAGCTCAGGCCGGGACTACTCCTACGAGCAGTACTTC. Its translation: CASSSGRDYSYEQYF.

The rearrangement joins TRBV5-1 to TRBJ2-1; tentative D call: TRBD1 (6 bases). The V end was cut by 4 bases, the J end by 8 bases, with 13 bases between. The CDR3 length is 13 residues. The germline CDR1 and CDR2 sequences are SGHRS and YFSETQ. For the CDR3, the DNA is TGCGCCAGCAGCGGGAGTGGGGGCGATGAGCAGTTCTTC. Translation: CASSGSGGDEQFF.

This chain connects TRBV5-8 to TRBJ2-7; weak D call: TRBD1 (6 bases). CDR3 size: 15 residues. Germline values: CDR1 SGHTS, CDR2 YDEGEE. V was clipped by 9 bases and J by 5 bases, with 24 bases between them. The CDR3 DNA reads TGTGCCACCTTAGCCAGGTCTTGGGGGCAGGACGAGCAGTACTTC. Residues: CATLARSWGQDEQYF.

The CDR3 bases are TGCGCCAGCAGTGATCCCGGGACAGGGGAGACCCAGTACTTC. It is translated as CASSDPGTGETQYF. The chain has TRBV10-1 and TRBJ2-5; 9 nucleotides line up with TRBD1. The CDR3 contains 14 residues. The germline V gene encodes CDR1 WNHNN and CDR2 SYGVQD (reference sequence). V was clipped by 3 bases and J by 5 bases; unmatched bases: 4.

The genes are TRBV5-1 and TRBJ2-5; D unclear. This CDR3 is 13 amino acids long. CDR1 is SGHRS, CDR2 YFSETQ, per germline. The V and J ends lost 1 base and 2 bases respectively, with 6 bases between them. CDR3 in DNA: TGCGCCAGCAGCTTGCCAGAACAAGAGACCCAGTACTTC. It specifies CASSLPEQETQYF.

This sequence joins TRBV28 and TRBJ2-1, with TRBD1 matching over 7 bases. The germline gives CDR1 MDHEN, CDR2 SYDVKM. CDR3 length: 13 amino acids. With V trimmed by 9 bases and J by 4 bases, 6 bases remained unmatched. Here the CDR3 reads CASKGALYNEQFF. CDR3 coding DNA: TGTGCCAGTAAGGGGGCATTGTACAATGAGCAGTTCTTC.

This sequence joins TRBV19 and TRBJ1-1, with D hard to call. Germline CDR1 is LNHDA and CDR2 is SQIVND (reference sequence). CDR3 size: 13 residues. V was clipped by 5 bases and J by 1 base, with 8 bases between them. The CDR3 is CASSLIANTEAFF. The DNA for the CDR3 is TGTGCCAGTAGTCTCATTGCGAACACTGAAGCTTTCTTT.

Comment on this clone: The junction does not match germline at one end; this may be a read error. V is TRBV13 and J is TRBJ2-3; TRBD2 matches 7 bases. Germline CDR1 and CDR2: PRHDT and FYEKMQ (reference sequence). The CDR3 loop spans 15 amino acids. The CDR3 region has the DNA TGTGCCAGCAGCGGAGGGAGGGCGAGCAGAGATACGCAGTATTTT. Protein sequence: CASSGGRASRDTQYF.

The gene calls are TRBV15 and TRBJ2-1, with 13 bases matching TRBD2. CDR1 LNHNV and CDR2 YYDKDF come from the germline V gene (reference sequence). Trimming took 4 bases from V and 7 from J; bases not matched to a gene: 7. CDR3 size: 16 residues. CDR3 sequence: CATSTTSGRARNEQFF. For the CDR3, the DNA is TGTGCCACCAGCACAACTAGCGGGAGGGCCAGGAATGAGCAGTTCTTC.

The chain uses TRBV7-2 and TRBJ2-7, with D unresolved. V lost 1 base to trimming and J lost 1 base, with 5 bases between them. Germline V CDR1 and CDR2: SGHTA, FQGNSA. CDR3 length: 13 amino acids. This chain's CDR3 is CASSLGVSYEQYF. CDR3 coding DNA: TGTGCCAGCAGCTTAGGGGTTTCCTACGAGCAGTACTTC. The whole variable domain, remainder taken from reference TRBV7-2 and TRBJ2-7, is GAGVSQSPSNKVTEKGKDVELRCDPISGHTALYWYRQSLGQGLEFLIYFQGNSAPDKSGLPSDRFSAERTGGSVSTLTIQRTQQEDSAVYLCASSLGVSYEQYFGPGTRLTVT.

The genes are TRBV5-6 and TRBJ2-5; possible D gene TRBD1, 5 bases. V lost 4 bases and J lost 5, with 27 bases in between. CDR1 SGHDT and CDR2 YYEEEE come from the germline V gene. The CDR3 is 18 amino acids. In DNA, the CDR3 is TGTGCCAGCAGCCCCAGCCGGCGCAGGGTGACGTTGGCGGAGACCCAGTACTTC. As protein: CASSPSRRRVTLAETQYF.

This chain's CDR3 is CASSSYDREAFF. As DNA, the CDR3 is TGTGCCAGCAGTTCCTACGACAGAGAAGCTTTCTTT. This chain links TRBV6-5 with TRBJ1-1; TRBD1 is a possible D gene (5 bases). CDR3 length: 12 residues. The V gene's germline CDR1 is MNHEY and CDR2 SVGAGI. The V and J ends lost 4 bases and 8 bases respectively, with 11 bases between them.

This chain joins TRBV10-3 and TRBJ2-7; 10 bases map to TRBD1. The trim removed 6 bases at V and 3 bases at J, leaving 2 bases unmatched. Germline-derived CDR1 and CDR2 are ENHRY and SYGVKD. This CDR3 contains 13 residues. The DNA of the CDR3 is TGTGCCATCAGAGGGGACAGGGGCTACGAGCAGTACTTC. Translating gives CAIRGDRGYEQYF.

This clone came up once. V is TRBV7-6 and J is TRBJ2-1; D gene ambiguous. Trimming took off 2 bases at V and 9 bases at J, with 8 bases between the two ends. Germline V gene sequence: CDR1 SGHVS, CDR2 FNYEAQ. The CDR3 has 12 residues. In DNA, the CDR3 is TGTGCCAGCAGCTTATTGCGTACTGAGCAGTTCTTC. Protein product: CASSLLRTEQFF.

CDR3 sequence: CASSFQAGPRNEQFF. The CDR3 DNA reads as TGTGCCAGCAGCTTCCAAGCGGGGCCTCGGAATGAGCAGTTCTTC. The chain uses TRBV9 and TRBJ2-1; 7 bases are shared with TRBD2. Per germline, CDR1 SGDLS and CDR2 YYNGEE. Germline trimming cut 4 bases from V and 7 bases from J; bases unmatched to any gene: 11. This CDR3 has 15 residues.

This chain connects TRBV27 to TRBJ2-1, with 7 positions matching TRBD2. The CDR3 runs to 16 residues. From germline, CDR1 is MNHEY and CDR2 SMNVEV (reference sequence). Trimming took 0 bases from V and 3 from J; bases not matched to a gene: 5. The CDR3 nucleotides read TGTGCCAGCAGTTTATCGGTGGCTAGCGGCTACAATGAGCAGTTCTTC. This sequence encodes CASSLSVASGYNEQFF.

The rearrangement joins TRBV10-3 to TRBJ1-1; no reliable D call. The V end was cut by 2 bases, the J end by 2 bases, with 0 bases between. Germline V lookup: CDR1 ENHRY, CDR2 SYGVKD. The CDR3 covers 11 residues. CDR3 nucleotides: TGTGCCATCAGTGAGAACACTGAAGCTTTCTTT. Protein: CAISENTEAFF.

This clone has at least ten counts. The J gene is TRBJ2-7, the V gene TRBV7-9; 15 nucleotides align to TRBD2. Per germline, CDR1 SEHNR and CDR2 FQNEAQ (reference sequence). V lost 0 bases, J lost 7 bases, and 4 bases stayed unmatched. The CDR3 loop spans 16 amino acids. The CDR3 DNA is TGTGCCAGCAGCTTAGCTCCGGGACTAGCGGGAGGTGAGCAGTACTTC. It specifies CASSLAPGLAGGEQYF.